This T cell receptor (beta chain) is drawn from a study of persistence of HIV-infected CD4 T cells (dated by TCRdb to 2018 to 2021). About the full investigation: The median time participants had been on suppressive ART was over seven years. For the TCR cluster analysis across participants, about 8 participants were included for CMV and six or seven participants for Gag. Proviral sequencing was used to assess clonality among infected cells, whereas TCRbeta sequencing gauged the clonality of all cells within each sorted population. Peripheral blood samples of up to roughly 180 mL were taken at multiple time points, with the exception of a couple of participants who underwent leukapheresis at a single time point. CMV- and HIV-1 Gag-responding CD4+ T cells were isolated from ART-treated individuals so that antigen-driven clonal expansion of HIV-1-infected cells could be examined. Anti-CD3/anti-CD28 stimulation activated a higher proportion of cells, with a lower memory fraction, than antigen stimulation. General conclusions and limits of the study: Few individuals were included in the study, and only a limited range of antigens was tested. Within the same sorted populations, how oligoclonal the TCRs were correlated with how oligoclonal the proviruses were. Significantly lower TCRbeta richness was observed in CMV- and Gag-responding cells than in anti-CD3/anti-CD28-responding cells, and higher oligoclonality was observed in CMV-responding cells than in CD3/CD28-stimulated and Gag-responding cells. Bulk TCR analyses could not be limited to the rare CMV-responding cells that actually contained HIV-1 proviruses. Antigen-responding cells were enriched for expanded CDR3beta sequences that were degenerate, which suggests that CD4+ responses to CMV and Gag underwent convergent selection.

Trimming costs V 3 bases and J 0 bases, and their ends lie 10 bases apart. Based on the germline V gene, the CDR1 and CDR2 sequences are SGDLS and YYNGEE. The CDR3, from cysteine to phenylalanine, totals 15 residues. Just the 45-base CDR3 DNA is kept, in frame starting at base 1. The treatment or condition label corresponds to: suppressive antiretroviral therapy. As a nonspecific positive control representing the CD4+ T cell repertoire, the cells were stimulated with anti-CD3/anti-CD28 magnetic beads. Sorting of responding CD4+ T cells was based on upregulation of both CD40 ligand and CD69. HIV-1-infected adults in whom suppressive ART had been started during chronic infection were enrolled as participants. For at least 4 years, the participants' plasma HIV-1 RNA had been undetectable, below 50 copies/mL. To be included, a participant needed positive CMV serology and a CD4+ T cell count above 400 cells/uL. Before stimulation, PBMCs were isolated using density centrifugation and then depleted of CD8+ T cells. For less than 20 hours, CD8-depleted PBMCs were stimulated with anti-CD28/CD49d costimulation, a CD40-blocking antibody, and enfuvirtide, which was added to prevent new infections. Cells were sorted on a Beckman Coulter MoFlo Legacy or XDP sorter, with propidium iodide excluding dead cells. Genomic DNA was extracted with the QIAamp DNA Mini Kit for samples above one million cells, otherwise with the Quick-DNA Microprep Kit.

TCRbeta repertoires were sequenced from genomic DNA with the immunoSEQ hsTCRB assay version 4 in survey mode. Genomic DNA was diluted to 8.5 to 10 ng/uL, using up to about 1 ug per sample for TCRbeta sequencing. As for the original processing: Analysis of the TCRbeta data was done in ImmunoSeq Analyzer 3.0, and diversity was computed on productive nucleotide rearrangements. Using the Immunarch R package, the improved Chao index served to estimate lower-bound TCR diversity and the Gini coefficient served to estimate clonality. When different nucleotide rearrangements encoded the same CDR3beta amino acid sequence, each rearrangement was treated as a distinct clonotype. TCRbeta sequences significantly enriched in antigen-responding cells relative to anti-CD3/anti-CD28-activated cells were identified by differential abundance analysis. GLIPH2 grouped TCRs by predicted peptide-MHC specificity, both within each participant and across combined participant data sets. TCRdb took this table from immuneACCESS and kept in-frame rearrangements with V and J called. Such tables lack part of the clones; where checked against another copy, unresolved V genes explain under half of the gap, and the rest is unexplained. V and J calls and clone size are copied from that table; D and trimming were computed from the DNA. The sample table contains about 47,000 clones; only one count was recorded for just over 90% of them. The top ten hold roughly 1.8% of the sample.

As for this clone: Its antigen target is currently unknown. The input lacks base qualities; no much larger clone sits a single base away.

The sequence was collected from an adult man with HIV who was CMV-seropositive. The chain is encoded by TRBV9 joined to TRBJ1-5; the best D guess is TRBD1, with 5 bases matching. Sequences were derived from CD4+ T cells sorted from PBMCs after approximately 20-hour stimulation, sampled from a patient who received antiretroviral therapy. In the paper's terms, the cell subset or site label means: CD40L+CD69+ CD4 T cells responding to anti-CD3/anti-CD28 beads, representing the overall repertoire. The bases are TGTGCCAGCAGCGACAGGCCTTATAGCAATCAGCCCCAGCATTTT. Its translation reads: CASSDRPYSNQPQHF.